The 28 T cell receptor beta chains listed next were all sequenced from one sample in a study of T-cell memory formation after mild COVID-19. TCRdb reprocessed the 5' RACE reads via MiXCR and lists one record per CDR3 protein. The data hold just over 200,000 distinct CDR3 sequences, with 9.5% observed a single time. The sequenced material came from PBMCs or a T cell subset sorted from them (not recorded which). The origin of the receptors is a man aged 18 to 30 who had mild COVID-19 (a few samples of this study predate the infection). Cell type and time point are not known.

This clonotype was detected a few times. The rearrangement links TRBV5-1 to TRBJ1-2; maybe TRBD1 (5 bases). From germline, CDR1 is SGHRS and CDR2 YFSETQ. Trimming pared 2 bases from V and 8 bases from J, leaving 16 bases between. This CDR3 spans 14 amino acids. The CDR3 coding sequence is TGCGCCAGCAGCTTCGCCGGGACCCAAGAGGGCTACACCTTC. Protein product: CASSFAGTQEGYTF.

The chain is built from TRBV5-4 and TRBJ1-2; unclear D gene. The CDR3 contains 11 residues. The germline V gene has CDR1 SGHNT and CDR2 YYREEE (reference sequence). The V end was cut by 2 bases, the J end by 10 bases, with 9 bases between. The CDR3 DNA follows: TGTGCCAGCAGCTTTGAGGTGGCCTACACCTTC. As protein: CASSFEVAYTF.

The V and J genes are TRBV19 and TRBJ2-5; the D call may be TRBD1 or TRBD2 (5 bases each). Germline-derived CDR1 and CDR2 are LNHDA and SQIVND (reference sequence). The CDR3 length is 13 residues. V lost 3 bases, J lost 4 bases, and 9 bases lay in between. CDR3 sequence: CASSIEGPETQYF. The DNA of the CDR3 is TGTGCCAGTAGTATCGAGGGGCCAGAGACCCAGTACTTC.

There are a few counts of this clonotype. The V and J genes are TRBV7-2 and TRBJ1-4, with D unresolved. V was pared by 3 bases and J by 6 bases, with 8 bases between. The germline V gene has CDR1 SGHTA and CDR2 FQGNSA. CDR3 length: 13 amino acids. CDR3 residues: CASSFPHYEKLFF. DNA for the CDR3: TGTGCCAGCAGCTTCCCCCATTATGAAAAACTGTTTTTT.

V gene TRBV18 combines with J gene TRBJ1-6, with D unclear. The germline V gene encodes CDR1 KGHSH and CDR2 LQKENI. CDR3 length equals 14 residues. Trimming left V 1 base short and J 7 bases short, with 8 bases between. The CDR3: CASSPQTGNSPLHF. Here the CDR3 DNA reads TGTGCCAGCTCACCACAGACGGGAAATTCACCCCTCCACTTT.

The CDR3 DNA reads TGTGCCAGCAGTCGGACTAGCGGGGGGGCAGAGGAGCAGTTCTTC. Its protein is CASSRTSGGAEEQFF. The chain uses TRBV7-3 and TRBJ2-1; 15 nucleotides align to TRBD2. The CDR3 runs 15 residues. Germline assignment: CDR1 SGHTA and CDR2 FQGTGA. V dropped 6 bases and J dropped 10; count of bases not matched to a gene: 7.

This clonotype was seen only a few times. This chain links TRBV2 with TRBJ2-3; D is ambiguous. The germline gives CDR1 SNHLY, CDR2 FYNNEI. V gave up 8 bases and J gave up 2 bases, with 14 bases separating them. The CDR3 is made up of 14 amino acids. The CDR3 sequence: CASPADPNTDTQYF. The CDR3 nucleotides read TGTGCCAGCCCCGCGGACCCGAACACAGATACGCAGTATTTT.

The chain is built from TRBV11-2 and TRBJ1-1; D remains unclear. The V end was cut by 4 bases, the J end by 5 bases, with 17 bases between. Looked up from germline, CDR1 is SGHAT and CDR2 is FQNNGV. The CDR3 loop spans 15 amino acids. The CDR3 DNA follows: TGTGCCAGCAGCTACCCCTTCCGGGGTGAAACTGAAGCTTTCTTT. This gives the protein CASSYPFRGETEAFF.

J is TRBJ2-3 and V is TRBV6-5, with no clear D. V lost 2 bases and J lost 14, with 11 bases in between. The germline gives CDR1 MNHEY, CDR2 SVGAGI. This CDR3 has 11 residues. The CDR3 bases are TGTGCCAGCAGTTACATTGGGTTTTGGTATTTT. Protein: CASSYIGFWYF.

This clonotype was observed a handful of times. The rearrangement joins TRBV9 to TRBJ1-6; TRBD1 might be the D (6 bases). The CDR3 has 16 amino acids. Germline CDR1 SGDLS, CDR2 YYNGEE. V lost 4 bases and J 7 bases, leaving 18 bases between the germline ends. CDR3: CASSPRGGGYNSPLHF. CDR3 nucleotide sequence: TGTGCCAGCAGCCCCCGGGGAGGGGGTTACAATTCACCCCTCCACTTT.

This clonotype was detected only a few times. The rearrangement uses TRBV7-6 and TRBJ2-1; TRBD1 agrees at 10 bases. After removal of 5 bases from V and 10 bases from J, the junction contained 14 bases not matched to a gene. The CDR3 length is 16 residues. The germline V gene has CDR1 SGHVS and CDR2 FNYEAQ. In DNA, the CDR3 is TGTGCCAGCAGCACAATCCGGGACAGGGGACCGAAAGAGCAGTTCTTC. Its protein product is CASSTIRDRGPKEQFF.

At least ten counts were recorded for this clonotype. J is TRBJ2-7 and V is TRBV3-2; the table calls TRBD1, which could not be checked here. TRBV3-2 constitutes a pseudogene. The length of the CDR3 is 15 residues. The CDR3, as DNA: TGTGCCAGCAGCTGGACAGGGCTTTTTTCCTACGAGCAGTACGTC. Amino acid sequence: CASSWTGLFSYEQYV.

The CDR3 spells CASSLLRSSYNEQFF. The CDR3 DNA reads TGCGCCAGCAGCTTGCTACGGAGCTCCTACAATGAGCAGTTCTTC. V is TRBV5-1 and J is TRBJ2-1; no firm D call. CDR1 is SGHRS, CDR2 YFSETQ, per germline. V lost 1 base and J 0 bases, leaving 8 bases between the germline ends. The CDR3 covers 15 residues.

This sequence joins TRBV7-2 and TRBJ2-7, with 10 bases lining up with TRBD2. The germline CDR1 and CDR2 sequences are SGHTA and FQGNSA. This CDR3 is built from 15 residues. V lost 5 bases, J lost 3 bases, and 7 bases stayed unmatched. CDR3 sequence reads: CASSPRPSGGYEQYF. The CDR3 DNA reads TGTGCCAGCAGCCCAAGGCCTAGCGGGGGCTACGAGCAGTACTTC.

This chain connects TRBV10-3 to TRBJ2-2; D is possibly TRBD1 (5 bases). The CDR3 has 13 residues. V lost 6 bases and J 3 bases, leaving 8 bases between the germline ends. Per germline, CDR1 ENHRY and CDR2 SYGVKD. The DNA of the CDR3 is TGTGCCATCAGCTCCAGGGACACCGGGGAGCTGTTTTTT. Amino acids: CAISSRDTGELFF.

This clonotype was detected ten times or more. J is TRBJ1-1 and V is TRBV2, with D possibly matching TRBD1 (6 bases). The CDR3 is 11 residues long. Looked up from germline, CDR1 is SNHLY and CDR2 is FYNNEI. Trimming left V 5 bases short and J 8 bases short, with 9 bases between. The CDR3 region is CASSYDREAFF. The DNA for the CDR3 is TGTGCCAGCAGTTACGACAGGGAAGCTTTCTTT. Filled out from reference TRBV2 and TRBJ1-1, the complete variable domain reads EPEVTQTPSHQVTQMGQEVILRCVPISNHLYFYWYRQILGQKVEFLVSFYNNEISEKSEIFDDQFSVERPDGSNFTLKIRSTKLEDSAMYFCASSYDREAFFGQGTRLTVV.

In its sample, this clonotype was seen a few times. The chain joins TRBV7-6 to TRBJ1-1; the D gene is possibly TRBD1 (6 bases). In germline, CDR1 is SGHVS, CDR2 FNYEAQ. CDR3 length: 15 residues. The V gene lost 5 bases and the J gene lost 2 bases, with 15 bases spanning the gap. The CDR3 sequence is CASSATWGANTEAFF. The DNA for the CDR3 is TGTGCCAGCAGCGCCACTTGGGGGGCTAACACTGAAGCTTTCTTT.

This rearrangement joins TRBV7-8 to TRBJ2-5; possibly TRBD2 for D (5 bases). CDR3 size: 14 residues. Trimming pared 5 bases from V and 2 bases from J, leaving 12 bases between. Germline V CDR1 and CDR2: SGHVS, FQNEAQ. CDR3: CASSALGEQETQYF. The CDR3 DNA sequence: TGTGCCAGCAGCGCGCTCGGGGAACAAGAGACCCAGTACTTC.

This clonotype was seen more than once but under ten times. This chain connects TRBV6-6 to TRBJ2-5; 10 nucleotides align to TRBD2. Trimming cost V 2 bases and J 5 bases; bases outside gene matches: 2. The CDR3 runs to 14 residues. Germline assignment: CDR1 MNHNY and CDR2 SVGAGI (reference sequence). The DNA for the CDR3 is TGTGCCAGCAGTTACAGCGGGGGGGCGGAGACCCAGTACTTC. This gives the protein CASSYSGGAETQYF.

This clonotype was recorded a few times. The V call is TRBV7-2, the J call TRBJ2-1; 7 bases map to TRBD1. Germline V lookup: CDR1 SGHTA, CDR2 FQGNSA. The V and J ends lost 8 bases and 8 bases, in that order; junction bases with no gene match: 3. The CDR3 consists of 11 residues. CDR3 sequence (DNA): TGTGCCAGCGACAGGGTCGATGAGCAGTTCTTC. It yields the protein CASDRVDEQFF.

This clonotype was detected only a few times. The chain recombines TRBV4-1 with TRBJ2-1; D is possibly TRBD1 (6 bases). The length of the CDR3 is 15 residues. Trimming stripped 0 bases from V and 12 bases from J, with 18 bases between. Germline loops: CDR1 MGHRA, CDR2 YSYEKL. The CDR3 DNA sequence: TGCGCCAGCAGCCAAGAAAGGACAGCGGCCGGCCGGCAGTTCTTC. Encoded protein: CASSQERTAAGRQFF.

The chain uses TRBV12-3 or TRBV12-4 and TRBJ1-3; D unclear. This CDR3 has 13 residues. The germline V and J ends were trimmed by 5 bases and 4 bases, with 9 bases remaining between them. CDR3 bases: TGTGCCAGCAGTCCCATGTGGGGAAACACCATATATTTT. Protein: CASSPMWGNTIYF.

The CDR3 DNA sequence: TGTGCCAGCAGCCGACAGGGGGCTAACTATGGCTACACCTTC. This sequence encodes CASSRQGANYGYTF. The rearrangement uses TRBV7-9 and TRBJ1-2, with 9 bases matching TRBD1. The CDR3 is 14 amino acids. The germline gives CDR1 SEHNR, CDR2 FQNEAQ (reference sequence). J was trimmed by 0 bases and V by 5 bases; bases with no gene match: 1.

This clonotype was observed at least ten times. The V call is TRBV24-1, the J call TRBJ1-2, with D maybe TRBD1 (6 bases). In germline, CDR1 is KGHDR, CDR2 SFDVKD. This CDR3 region has 13 residues. V was shortened by 3 bases and J by 5 bases, with 9 bases between the two germline ends. CDR3 region: CATSDRTVYGYTF. The CDR3, as DNA: TGTGCCACCAGTGATCGGACAGTATATGGCTACACCTTC.

The chain carries TRBV3-1 and TRBJ2-1; possibly TRBD2 for D (6 bases). The V end was cut by 0 bases, the J end by 7 bases, with 19 bases between. This CDR3 is 17 amino acids long. CDR1 LGHDT and CDR2 YNNKEL come from the germline V gene (reference sequence). The CDR3 loop is CASSQEFSNGGRNEQFF. CDR3 nucleotide sequence: TGTGCCAGCAGCCAAGAGTTCAGTAACGGGGGAAGGAATGAGCAGTTCTTC.

Here the CDR3 reads CASSVNRGLGEKLFF. Here the CDR3 DNA reads TGTGCCAGCAGCGTAAACAGGGGGCTGGGGGAAAAACTGTTTTTT. This chain joins TRBV9 and TRBJ1-4; 9 bases agree with TRBD1. Trimming cost V 1 base and J 8 bases; bases outside gene matches: 6. This CDR3 is 15 amino acids long. Germline-derived CDR1 and CDR2 are SGDLS and YYNGEE.

This clonotype appeared many times. The CDR3 bases are TGTGCCAGCAGCTTAGACAGAGATCAGCCCCAGCATTTT. Translating gives CASSLDRDQPQHF. V and J are TRBV7-2 and TRBJ1-5; D is ambiguous. V was pared by 1 base and J by 5 bases, with 6 bases between. Germline CDR1 SGHTA, CDR2 FQGNSA. This CDR3 spans 13 amino acids.

This clonotype was seen a few times. The chain couples TRBV24-1 to TRBJ1-5; D is unresolved. Trimming cost V 4 bases and J 9 bases, with 15 bases left between them. Germline lookup yields CDR1 KGHDR and CDR2 SFDVKD. There are 14 residues in the CDR3. The CDR3 region has the DNA TGTGCCACCAGTGACCGCTGGACCCGCCGGCCCCAGCATTTT. It specifies CATSDRWTRRPQHF.